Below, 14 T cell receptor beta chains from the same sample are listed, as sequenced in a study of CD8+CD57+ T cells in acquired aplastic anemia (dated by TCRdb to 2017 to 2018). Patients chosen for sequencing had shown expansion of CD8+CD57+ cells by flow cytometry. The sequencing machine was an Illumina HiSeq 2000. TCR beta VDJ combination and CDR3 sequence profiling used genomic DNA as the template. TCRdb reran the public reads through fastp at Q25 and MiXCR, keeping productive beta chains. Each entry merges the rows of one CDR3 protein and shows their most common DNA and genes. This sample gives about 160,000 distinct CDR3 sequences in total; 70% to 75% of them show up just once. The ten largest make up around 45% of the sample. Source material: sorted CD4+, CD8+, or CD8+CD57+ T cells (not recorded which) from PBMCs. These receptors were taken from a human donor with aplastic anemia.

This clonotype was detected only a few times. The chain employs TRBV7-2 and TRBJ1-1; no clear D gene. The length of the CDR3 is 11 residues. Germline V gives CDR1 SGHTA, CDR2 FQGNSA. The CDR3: CADYMNTEAFF. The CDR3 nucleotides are TGTGCGGATTACATGAACACTGAAGCTTTCTTT.

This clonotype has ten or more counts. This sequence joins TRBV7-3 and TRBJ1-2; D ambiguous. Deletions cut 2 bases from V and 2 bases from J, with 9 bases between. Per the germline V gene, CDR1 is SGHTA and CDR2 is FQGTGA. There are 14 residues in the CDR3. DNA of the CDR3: TGTGCCAGCAGCTTATTTGGGGTAAACTATGGCTACACCTTC. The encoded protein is CASSLFGVNYGYTF. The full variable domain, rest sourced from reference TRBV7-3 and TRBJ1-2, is GAGVSQTPSNKVTEKGKYVELRCDPISGHTALYWYRQSLGQGPEFLIYFQGTGAADDSGLPNDRFFAVRPEGSVSTLKIQRTERGDSAVYLCASSLFGVNYGYTFGSGTRLTVV.

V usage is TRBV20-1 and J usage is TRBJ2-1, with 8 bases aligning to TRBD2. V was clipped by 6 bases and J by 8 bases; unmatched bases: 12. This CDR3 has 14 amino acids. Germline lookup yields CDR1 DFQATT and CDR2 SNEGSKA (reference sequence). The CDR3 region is CSAVLAGSRHEQFF. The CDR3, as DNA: TGCAGTGCCGTTTTAGCGGGGAGTAGACATGAGCAGTTCTTC.

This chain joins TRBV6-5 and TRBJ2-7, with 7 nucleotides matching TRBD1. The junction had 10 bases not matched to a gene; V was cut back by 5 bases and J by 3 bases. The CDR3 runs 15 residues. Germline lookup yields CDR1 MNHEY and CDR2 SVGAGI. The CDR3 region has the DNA TGTGCCAGCAGTGAAGAGGGGGCGTTCAGCTACGAGCAGTACTTC. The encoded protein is CASSEEGAFSYEQYF.

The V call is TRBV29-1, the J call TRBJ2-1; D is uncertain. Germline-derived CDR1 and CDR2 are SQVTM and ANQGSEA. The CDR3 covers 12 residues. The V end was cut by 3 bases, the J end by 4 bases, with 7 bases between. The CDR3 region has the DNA TGCAGCGTTGATCGCACATACAATGAGCAGTTCTTC. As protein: CSVDRTYNEQFF.

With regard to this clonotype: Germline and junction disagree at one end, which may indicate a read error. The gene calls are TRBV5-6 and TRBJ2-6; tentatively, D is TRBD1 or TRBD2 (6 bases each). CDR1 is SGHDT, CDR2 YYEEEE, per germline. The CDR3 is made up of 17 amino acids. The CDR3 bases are TGTGCCAGCAGCTTAGGGGGGACCGTCTCTGGAGCCAACGTCCTGACTTTC. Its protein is CASSLGGTVSGANVLTF.

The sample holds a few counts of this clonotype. The CDR3 loop is CASSISDEQYF. Written as DNA, the CDR3 is TGTGCCAGTAGTATAAGCGACGAGCAGTACTTC. The rearrangement links TRBV19 to TRBJ2-7; D remains unclear. The CDR3 spans 11 residues. Between the trimmed V and J ends, which lost 2 bases and 5 bases, there was a span of 4 bases. Germline values: CDR1 LNHDA, CDR2 SQIVND (reference sequence).

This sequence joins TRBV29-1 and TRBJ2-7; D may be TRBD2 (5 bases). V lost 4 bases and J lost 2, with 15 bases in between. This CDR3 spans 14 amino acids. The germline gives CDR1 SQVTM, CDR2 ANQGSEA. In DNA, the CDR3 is TGCAGCGTTGGACTAAGGCAGGCTACCTACGAGCAGTACTTC. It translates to CSVGLRQATYEQYF.

CDR3 protein: CASSPDDNEQFF. Here the CDR3 DNA reads TGTGCCAGCAGCCCGGACGATAATGAGCAGTTCTTC. The rearrangement uses TRBV11-3 and TRBJ2-1; D unresolved. Trimming removed 5 bases at V and 7 bases at J, with 9 bases between. The CDR3 totals 12 residues. Germline-derived CDR1 and CDR2 are SGHNT and YENEEA.

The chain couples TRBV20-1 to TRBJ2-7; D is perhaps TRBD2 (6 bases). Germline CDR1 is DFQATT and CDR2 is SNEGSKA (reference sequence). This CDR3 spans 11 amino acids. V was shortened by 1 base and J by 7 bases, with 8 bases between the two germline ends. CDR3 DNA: TGCAGTGCTAGAGTGGGGAGGGAGCAGTACTTC. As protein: CSARVGREQYF.

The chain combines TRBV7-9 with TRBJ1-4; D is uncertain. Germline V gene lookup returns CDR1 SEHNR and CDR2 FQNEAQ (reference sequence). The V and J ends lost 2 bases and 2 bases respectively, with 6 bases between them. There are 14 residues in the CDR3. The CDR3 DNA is TGTGCCAGCAGCTTATGGGGTACTAATGAAAAACTGTTTTTT. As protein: CASSLWGTNEKLFF.

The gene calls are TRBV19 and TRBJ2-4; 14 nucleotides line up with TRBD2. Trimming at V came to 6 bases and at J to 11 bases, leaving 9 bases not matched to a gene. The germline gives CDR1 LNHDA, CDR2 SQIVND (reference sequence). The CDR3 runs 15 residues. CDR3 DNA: TGTGCCAGTAGCCGACTAGCGGGGGGGCAGGCCCTTCAGTACTTC. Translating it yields CASSRLAGGQALQYF.

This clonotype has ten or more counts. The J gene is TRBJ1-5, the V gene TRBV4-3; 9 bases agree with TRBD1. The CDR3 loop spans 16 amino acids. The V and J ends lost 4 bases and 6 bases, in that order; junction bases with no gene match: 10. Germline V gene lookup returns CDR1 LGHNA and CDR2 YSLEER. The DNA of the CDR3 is TGCGCCAGCAGCCTGTCGCAGGACAGGGGCGGTCAGCCCCAGCATTTT. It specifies CASSLSQDRGGQPQHF.

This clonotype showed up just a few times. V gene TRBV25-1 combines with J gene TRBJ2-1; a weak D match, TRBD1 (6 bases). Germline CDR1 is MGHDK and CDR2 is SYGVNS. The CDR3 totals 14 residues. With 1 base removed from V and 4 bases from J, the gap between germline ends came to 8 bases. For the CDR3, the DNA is TGTGCCAGCAGTGAATTAAGGGGGTACAATGAGCAGTTCTTC. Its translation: CASSELRGYNEQFF.